The clone carrying this T cell receptor (beta chain) was picked up a small number of times. This specimen belongs to a study of cytomegalovirus exposure and HLA in healthy donors. It was with 60 Vbeta and 13 Jbeta primers that the PCR ran. Method: immunoSEQ multiplex PCR; TCRdb's copy keeps in-frame clones and lacks some. The table lists under 40,000 clones, around 76% of them singletons. Each donor was healthy, and each was a bone marrow donor. Unmatched junction bases numbered 11, after V lost 3 bases and J lost 7 bases. The CDR3 is 16 amino acids. Germline loops: CDR1 KGHSH, CDR2 LQKENI. This receptor was taken from a woman between 25 and 40 years old in good health and CMV-seropositive. Sequenced material: PBMCs. The chain combines TRBV18 with TRBJ2-1; 8 nucleotides match TRBD2. The CDR3 protein is CASSPFTSGGMNEQFF. The CDR3 DNA sequence: TGTGCCAGCTCACCCTTCACTAGCGGAGGTATGAATGAGCAGTTCTTC.